This is a list of T cell receptor beta chains from one sample in a study of memory CD8 T cells in hepatitis C reinfection. Here immunoSEQ multiplex PCR was the method, and the copy in TCRdb shows in-frame clones only, minus some. The profile shows 6,200 or so clones, 75% to 90% of them singletons. Material for sequencing was naive CD8+ T cells sorted from blood. The receptors were gathered from a man aged 45-65 years with hepatitis C virus infection. The CDR3 runs from the conserved cysteine through the conserved F or W. A D gene is named only where the DNA matches it firmly. Only some rows state a clone size, as once, few, many or a class for expanded clones.

TRBV28	-	TRBD2	TRBJ2-3	TGTGCCAGCAGTATAGCGGGAGTCACAGATACGCAGTATTTT	CASSIAGVTDTQYF
TRBV4-3	few	-	TRBJ2-7	TGCGCCAGCAGCCAAGATCCAGGGGCCTCCTACGAGCAGTACTTC	CASSQDPGASYEQYF
TRBV2	-	TRBD2	TRBJ2-5	TGTGCCAGCAGCCAAAAGAAGACTAGCGGAGCCGGAGAGACCCAGTACTTC	CASSQKKTSGAGETQYF
TRBV27	-	-	TRBJ2-1	TGTGCCAGCCTACCCCTCGGGACTGTCCCCTACAATGAGCAGTTCTTC	CASLPLGTVPYNEQFF
TRBV6-5	-	TRBD2	TRBJ2-1	TGTGCCAGCGGACTGGGGACTAGCGGGTCGTATGAGCAGTTCTTC	CASGLGTSGSYEQFF
TRBV9	-	TRBD1	TRBJ1-1	TGTGCCAGCAGCCAGATTATCGGACAGGGGATGAGTGGAACTGAAGCTTTCTTT	CASSQIIGQGMSGTEAFF
TRBV27	-	TRBD1	TRBJ2-7	TGTGCCAGCAGTTTGGTAGGGACAGGGGCCTACGAGCAGTACTTC	CASSLVGTGAYEQYF
TRBV7-6	-	-	TRBJ2-2	TGTGCCAGCAGCTTAGAGAGGACACCTAAATTTACCGGGGAGCTGTTTTTT	CASSLERTPKFTGELFF
TRBV5-4	-	TRBD2	TRBJ2-1	TGTGCCAGCAGCTCGCTAGCGGGAGAGGGTGATGAGCAGTTCTTC	CASSSLAGEGDEQFF
TRBV21-1	-	-	TRBJ2-1	TGTGCCAGCAGCATAAAAACTAGCGGGAGCGACTACAATGAGCAGTTCTTC	CASSIKTSGSDYNEQFF
TRBV28	-	TRBD1	TRBJ2-2	TGTGCCAGCAGCGGACCGGGACAGGGATTCACCGGGGAGCTGTTTTTT	CASSGPGQGFTGELFF
TRBV4-3	-	-	TRBJ2-7	TGCGCCAGCAGCCAAGAGTCCAGCGGCTACGAGCAGTACTTC	CASSQESSGYEQYF
TRBV15	-	TRBD2	TRBJ2-1	TGTGCCACCGGGACTAACTACAATGAGCAGTTCTTC	CATGTNYNEQFF
TRBV7-9	-	-	TRBJ2-7	TGTGCCAGCAGCCCAGAGGGGGGGGACTACGAGCAGTACTTC	CASSPEGGDYEQYF
TRBV7-2	-	-	TRBJ2-1	TGTGCCAGCCGGTTCGGTGTTGGGCCCAATGAGCAGTTCTTC	CASRFGVGPNEQFF
TRBV11-1	-	-	TRBJ1-2	TGTGCCAGCAGCCCACTCAGGGACTCTAACTATGGCTACACCTTC	CASSPLRDSNYGYTF
TRBV9	-	TRBD2	TRBJ2-7	TGTGCCAGCAGCGTAGGCAGCGGGAGTGCCTACGAGCAGTACTTC	CASSVGSGSAYEQYF
TRBV28	-	-	TRBJ2-3	TGTGCCAGCAGTTTAACTAGCACAGATACGCAGTATTTT	CASSLTSTDTQYF
TRBV2	-	-	TRBJ2-7	TGTGCCAGCACCTCCGCCCCGTGGCGGGACCCTGAGAAACTCGACGAGCAGTACTTC	CASTSAPWRDPEKLDEQYF
TRBV7-2	-	-	TRBJ1-1	TGTGCCAGCAGTTTGGGGGGTGGCGCTGAAGCTTTCTTT	CASSLGGGAEAFF
TRBV27	-	-	TRBJ2-2	TGTGCCAGCAGTTTATCTCCAGGGAGGCACACCGGGGAGCTGTTTTTT	CASSLSPGRHTGELFF
TRBV27	-	TRBD2	TRBJ2-2	TGTGCCAGCAGTTTATCCCTAGCGGGAGTGGACGGGGAGCTGTTTTTT	CASSLSLAGVDGELFF
TRBV7-9	-	TRBD1	TRBJ2-7	TGTGCCAGCACGAAGATGCCGGGACAGGGAAACGAGCAGTACTTC	CASTKMPGQGNEQYF
TRBV7-6	once	-	TRBJ2-1	TGTGCCAGCAGCCCGGAGGGTAACGAGCAGTTCTTC	CASSPEGNEQFF
TRBV13	-	-	TRBJ1-2	TGTGCCAGCAGCTTACAGGGCTATGGCTACACCTTC	CASSLQGYGYTF
TRBV30	few	-	TRBJ2-2	TGTGCCTGGACCTTAAGGGCAGGGATAGACGGGGAGCTGTTTTTT	CAWTLRAGIDGELFF
TRBV6-5	-	TRBD2	TRBJ2-7	TGTGCCAGCAGTTCCGGGACTAGCGAATACGAGCAGTACTTC	CASSSGTSEYEQYF
TRBV15	once	TRBD2	TRBJ2-3	TGTGCCACCAGCAGAGAAATGGGGGGGACGACAGATACGCAGTATTTT	CATSREMGGTTDTQYF
TRBV19	-	TRBD1	TRBJ1-2	TGTGCCAGTAGTATATTCCGGGACAGAACCTATGGCTACACCTTC	CASSIFRDRTYGYTF
TRBV19	-	-	TRBJ2-7	TGTGCCAGTAGTCCCGGGGTTGGCTACGAGCAGTACTTC	CASSPGVGYEQYF
TRBV30	-	-	TRBJ2-1	TGTGCCTGGAGTTCGACGTTAGCGGAGCAGTTCTTC	CAWSSTLAEQFF
TRBV9	-	TRBD2	TRBJ2-7	TGTGCCAGCAGCGCCCTAGCGGGGGCATCCTACGAGCAGTACTTC	CASSALAGASYEQYF
TRBV28	large	TRBD1	TRBJ1-3	TGTGCCAGCAGTTTATCCCAGGGGGTTGGAAACACCATATATTTT	CASSLSQGVGNTIYF
TRBV5-4	-	-	TRBJ2-5	TGTGCCAGCAGCTTGTCTGGGAGCGAGACCCAGTACTTC	CASSLSGSETQYF
TRBV30	-	-	TRBJ1-5	TGTGCCTGGAAGTTCAGGGGAATGCGGCCCCAGCATTTT	CAWKFRGMRPQHF
TRBV7-2	-	-	TRBJ2-5	TGTGCCAGCAGCTTAGGACTAGTTTGGGAGACCCAGTACTTC	CASSLGLVWETQYF